The 17 T cell receptor beta chains below come from one sample, sequenced in a study of shared clonotypes between healthy human individuals. Profiled with immunoSEQ multiplex PCR; TCRdb holds only in-frame clones, not every one. The repertoire holds a few million clones, with just under 95% as singletons. The sequenced material came from naive CD4+ T cells from PBMCs. The subset was: CD45RA+ positively selected. The source is a man aged 18-30 years in good health. Some clones in this sample may be carry-over from other donors' samples.

The V and J genes are TRBV7-3 and TRBJ2-1, with 10 bases matching TRBD2. This CDR3 has 17 residues. With V trimmed by 0 bases and J by 7 bases, 9 bases remained unmatched. CDR1 is SGHTA, CDR2 FQGTGA, per germline. The CDR3 loop is CASSLTPSGSLRNEQFF. The CDR3 DNA reads as TGTGCCAGCAGCTTAACTCCTAGCGGGAGTCTGCGGAATGAGCAGTTCTTC.

The V and J genes are TRBV4-3 and TRBJ2-6, with 7 bases aligning to TRBD1. Per the germline V gene, CDR1 is LGHNA and CDR2 is YSLEER. The CDR3 extends over 18 amino acids. The V gene end was trimmed by 2 bases and the J gene end by 2 bases; junction bases not matched to a gene: 9. The DNA for the CDR3 is TGCGCCAGCAGCCAAAGAACAGGGGTAGTCACTGGGGCCAACGTCCTGACTTTC. This sequence encodes CASSQRTGVVTGANVLTF.

This clone came up once. V usage is TRBV6-1 and J usage is TRBJ2-7; possibly TRBD1 for D (7 bases). Germline values: CDR1 MNHNS, CDR2 SASEGT. Trimming pared 7 bases from V and 5 bases from J, leaving 18 bases between. The CDR3 contains 14 residues. The DNA for the CDR3 is TGTGCCAGCAACGCTTTTTCCAGGGGGGACGAGCAGTACTTC. Its protein product is CASNAFSRGDEQYF.

The chain uses TRBV6-4 and TRBJ2-1; D not resolved. Trimming took 5 bases from V and 0 from J, leaving 11 bases between them. CDR3 length: 15 residues. CDR1 MRHNA and CDR2 SNTAGT come from the germline V gene. The CDR3 sequence: CASSPTVSSYNEQFF. CDR3 in DNA: TGTGCCAGCAGTCCTACAGTGAGCTCCTACAATGAGCAGTTCTTC.

The rearrangement links TRBV27 to TRBJ2-3, with D possibly TRBD1 on 6 matching bases. With 5 bases removed from V and 5 bases from J, the gap between germline ends came to 20 bases. This CDR3 has 16 amino acids. Germline V gene data show CDR1 as MNHEY and CDR2 as SMNVEV (reference sequence). In nucleotides, the CDR3 is TGTGCCAGCAGTCAGACCCTAACAGGGAACCAAGATACGCAGTATTTT. Translated, it gives CASSQTLTGNQDTQYF.

The J gene is TRBJ2-2, the V gene TRBV10-3; a weak D match, TRBD1 (6 bases). The germline V and J ends were trimmed by 3 bases and 0 bases, with 17 bases remaining between them. In germline, CDR1 is ENHRY, CDR2 SYGVKD. The CDR3 runs to 18 residues. In nucleotides, the CDR3 is TGTGCCATCAGTGAATCAGGCAGGGGCCAACCGAACACCGGGGAGCTGTTTTTT. This translates into CAISESGRGQPNTGELFF.

The gene calls are TRBV5-3 and TRBJ1-5; D gene uncertain. TRBV5-3 is an ORF for which the function is uncertain. The V gene lost 2 bases and the J gene lost 6 bases, with 6 bases spanning the gap. The CDR3 consists of 12 residues. The chain's CDR3 is CARSFGRQPQHF. The CDR3 bases are TGTGCCAGAAGCTTCGGTCGTCAGCCCCAGCATTTT.

V gene TRBV6-1 combines with J gene TRBJ2-3; 12 positions agree with TRBD2. The CDR3 consists of 15 residues. The junction had 2 bases not matched to a gene; V was cut back by 2 bases and J by 5 bases. CDR1 and CDR2 (germline): MNHNS, SASEGT. The CDR3, as DNA: TGTGCCAGCAGTGAACCGGGACTAGCGGGAGATACGCAGTATTTT. Translation gives CASSEPGLAGDTQYF.

V and J are TRBV6-5 and TRBJ2-5, with D hard to call. Trimming took off 4 bases at V and 10 bases at J, with 19 bases between the two ends. Germline values: CDR1 MNHEY, CDR2 SVGAGI. The CDR3 loop spans 14 amino acids. The CDR3 nucleotides are TGTGCCAGCAGTTTAACCGCCCCGGTTTTGGACCAGTACTTC. This codes for CASSLTAPVLDQYF.

The chain carries TRBV7-9 and TRBJ2-1; 16 nucleotides line up with TRBD2. Germline CDR1 and CDR2: SEHNR and FQNEAQ (reference sequence). V shed 4 bases, J shed 9 bases, and the junction held 12 bases outside the gene matches. There are 18 residues in the CDR3. The chain's CDR3 is CASSSGLAGGPMWGEQFF. DNA of the CDR3: TGTGCCAGCAGCTCGGGACTAGCGGGAGGGCCAATGTGGGGTGAGCAGTTCTTC.

This clone was counted once. V and J are TRBV2 and TRBJ2-4; perhaps D is TRBD1 or TRBD2 (6 bases each). Between the trimmed V and J ends, which lost 4 bases and 0 bases, there was a span of 13 bases. This CDR3 region has 16 residues. Germline lookup yields CDR1 SNHLY and CDR2 FYNNEI. The DNA of the CDR3 is TGTGCCAGCAGTGGGGGGCGGGACGGAGCCAAAAACATTCAGTACTTC. Its translation is CASSGGRDGAKNIQYF.

The rearrangement links TRBV4-3 to TRBJ1-2; no definite D call. CDR3 length: 13 residues. Germline CDR1 LGHNA, CDR2 YSLEER. The V gene lost 1 base and the J gene lost 8 bases, with 11 bases spanning the gap. The CDR3 reads CASSQVGGRGYTF. CDR3 nucleotide sequence: TGCGCCAGCAGCCAAGTTGGAGGGCGAGGCTACACCTTC.

In this sample, this clone turned up once. The V call is TRBV7-8, the J call TRBJ2-7, with D possibly TRBD2 on 5 matching bases. The CDR3 covers 12 residues. CDR1 SGHVS and CDR2 FQNEAQ come from the germline V gene. V lost 4 bases and J lost 3, with 7 bases in between. This CDR3 is CASSSRGYEQYF. The CDR3 nucleotides read TGTGCCAGCAGCTCTCGGGGCTACGAGCAGTACTTC.

The chain is built from TRBV4-1 and TRBJ1-2; possible D gene TRBD1, 6 bases. The germline V and J ends were trimmed by 5 bases and 5 bases, with 15 bases remaining between them. Germline lookup yields CDR1 MGHRA and CDR2 YSYEKL. This CDR3 region has 14 residues. The CDR3, as DNA: TGCGCCAGCAGCTCCGGGGGGGCATGGTATGGCTACACCTTC. Protein sequence: CASSSGGAWYGYTF.

This chain joins TRBV2 and TRBJ2-5; 8 bases agree with TRBD1. Germline CDR1 and CDR2: SNHLY and FYNNEI. This CDR3 region has 13 residues. The V segment lost 4 bases and the J segment 5 bases; nucleotides outside the gene matches: 3. CDR3 nucleotide sequence: TGTGCCAGCAGTGTCGACAGGGGTGAGACCCAGTACTTC. This codes for CASSVDRGETQYF.

The gene calls are TRBV18 and TRBJ1-1, with D maybe TRBD1 (5 bases). Germline CDR1 reads KGHSH; CDR2 reads LQKENI. The CDR3 spans 13 residues. V lost 6 bases and J 8 bases, leaving 16 bases between the germline ends. The CDR3 DNA reads TGTGCCAGCTCCCTCAACCGGGACGGAGAAGCTTTCTTT. Its protein product is CASSLNRDGEAFF.

The gene calls are TRBV30 and TRBJ1-4; no clear D. The V end was cut by 3 bases, the J end by 7 bases, with 9 bases between. Looked up from germline, CDR1 is GTSNPN and CDR2 is SVGIG (reference sequence). The CDR3 spans 12 residues. The CDR3 sequence is CAWSPYSEKLFF. Written as DNA, the CDR3 is TGTGCCTGGAGCCCCTACAGTGAAAAACTGTTTTTT.